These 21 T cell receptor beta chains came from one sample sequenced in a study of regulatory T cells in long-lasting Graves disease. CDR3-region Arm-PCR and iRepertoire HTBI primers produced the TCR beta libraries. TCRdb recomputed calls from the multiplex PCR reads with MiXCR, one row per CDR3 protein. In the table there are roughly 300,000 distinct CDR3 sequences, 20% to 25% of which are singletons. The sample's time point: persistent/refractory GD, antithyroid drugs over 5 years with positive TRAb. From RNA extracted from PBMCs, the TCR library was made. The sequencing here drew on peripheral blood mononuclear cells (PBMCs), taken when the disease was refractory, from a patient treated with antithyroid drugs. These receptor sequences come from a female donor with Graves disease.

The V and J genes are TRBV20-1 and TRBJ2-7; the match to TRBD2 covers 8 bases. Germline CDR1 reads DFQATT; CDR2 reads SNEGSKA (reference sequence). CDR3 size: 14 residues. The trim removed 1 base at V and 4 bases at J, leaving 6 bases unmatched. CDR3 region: CSARAPTSGYEQYF. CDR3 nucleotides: TGCAGTGCTAGAGCCCCAACTAGCGGATACGAGCAGTACTTC.

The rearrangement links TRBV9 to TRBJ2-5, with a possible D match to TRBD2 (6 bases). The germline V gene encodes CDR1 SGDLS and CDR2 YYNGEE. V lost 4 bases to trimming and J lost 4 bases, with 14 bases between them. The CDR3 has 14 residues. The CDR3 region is CASSPNPGLETQYF. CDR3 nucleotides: TGTGCCAGCAGCCCCAATCCGGGACTAGAGACCCAGTACTTC.

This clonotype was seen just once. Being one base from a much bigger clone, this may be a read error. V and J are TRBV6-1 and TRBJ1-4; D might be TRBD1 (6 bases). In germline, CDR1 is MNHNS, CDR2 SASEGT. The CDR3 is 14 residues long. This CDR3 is CTSIQGGGNEKLFF. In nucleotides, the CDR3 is TGTACCAGCATCCAAGGGGGGGGAAATGAAAAACTGTTTTTT.

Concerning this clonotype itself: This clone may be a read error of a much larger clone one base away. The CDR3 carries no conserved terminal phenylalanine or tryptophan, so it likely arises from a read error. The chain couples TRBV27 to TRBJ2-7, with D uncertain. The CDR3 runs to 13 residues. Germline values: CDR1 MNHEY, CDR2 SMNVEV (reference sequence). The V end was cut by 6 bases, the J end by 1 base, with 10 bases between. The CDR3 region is CASSWAESYEQYL. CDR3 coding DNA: TGTGCCAGCAGCTGGGCAGAATCCTACGAGCAGTACCTC.

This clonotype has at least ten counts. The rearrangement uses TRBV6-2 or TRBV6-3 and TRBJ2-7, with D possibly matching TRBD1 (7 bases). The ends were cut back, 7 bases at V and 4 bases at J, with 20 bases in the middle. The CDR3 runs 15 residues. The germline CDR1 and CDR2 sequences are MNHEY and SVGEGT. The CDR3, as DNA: TGTGCCAGCACCGCGAGGAGGGGGCGAATGTACGAGCAGTACTTC. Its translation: CASTARRGRMYEQYF.

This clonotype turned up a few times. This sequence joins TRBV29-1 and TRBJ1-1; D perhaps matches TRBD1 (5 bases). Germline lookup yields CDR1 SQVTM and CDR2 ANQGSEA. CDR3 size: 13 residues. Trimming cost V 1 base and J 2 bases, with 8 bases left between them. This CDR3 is CSVEGGRNTEAFF. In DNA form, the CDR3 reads TGCAGCGTTGAAGGGGGCCGTAACACTGAAGCTTTCTTT.

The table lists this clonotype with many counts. CDR3: CAWNRGNTEAFF. DNA for the CDR3: TGTGCCTGGAACAGAGGGAACACTGAAGCTTTCTTT. V usage is TRBV30 and J usage is TRBJ1-1; D unclear. Trimming pared 4 bases from V and 1 base from J, leaving 7 bases between. Per the germline V gene, CDR1 is GTSNPN and CDR2 is SVGIG (reference sequence). This CDR3 spans 12 amino acids.

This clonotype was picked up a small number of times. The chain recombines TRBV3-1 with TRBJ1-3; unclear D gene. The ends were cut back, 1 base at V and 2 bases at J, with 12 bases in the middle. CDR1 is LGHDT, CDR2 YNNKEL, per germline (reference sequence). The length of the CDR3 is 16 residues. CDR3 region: CASSQASGKTGNTIYF. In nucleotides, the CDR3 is TGTGCCAGCAGCCAAGCGAGCGGAAAAACTGGAAACACCATATATTTT.

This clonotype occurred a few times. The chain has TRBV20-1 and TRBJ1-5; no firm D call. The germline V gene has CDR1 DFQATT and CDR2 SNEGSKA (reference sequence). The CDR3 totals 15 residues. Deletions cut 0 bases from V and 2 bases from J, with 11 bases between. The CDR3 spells CSARDLRAGNQPQHF. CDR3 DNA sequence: TGCAGTGCTAGAGATCTCCGGGCTGGCAATCAGCCCCAGCATTTT.

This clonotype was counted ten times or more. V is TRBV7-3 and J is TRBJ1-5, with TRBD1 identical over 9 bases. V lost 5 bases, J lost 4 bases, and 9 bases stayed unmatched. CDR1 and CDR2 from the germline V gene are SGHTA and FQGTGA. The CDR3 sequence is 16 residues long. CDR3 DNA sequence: TGTGCCAGCAGCCCACAGGGACAGGGATGGAATCAGCCCCAGCATTTT. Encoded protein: CASSPQGQGWNQPQHF.

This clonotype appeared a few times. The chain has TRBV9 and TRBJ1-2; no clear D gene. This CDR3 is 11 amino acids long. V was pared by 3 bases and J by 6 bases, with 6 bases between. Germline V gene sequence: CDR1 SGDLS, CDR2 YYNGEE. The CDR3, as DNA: TGTGCCAGCAGCGGGAGACATGGCTACACCTTC. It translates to CASSGRHGYTF. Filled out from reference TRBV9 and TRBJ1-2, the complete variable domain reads DSGVTQTPKHLITATGQRVTLRCSPRSGDLSVYWYQQSLDQGLQFLIQYYNGEERAKGNILERFSAQQFPDLHSELNLSSLELGDSALYFCASSGRHGYTFGSGTRLTVV.

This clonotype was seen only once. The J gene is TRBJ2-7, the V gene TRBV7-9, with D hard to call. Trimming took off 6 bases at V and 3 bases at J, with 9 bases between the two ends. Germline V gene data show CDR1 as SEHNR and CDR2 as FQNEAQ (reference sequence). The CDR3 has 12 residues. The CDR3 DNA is TGTGCCAGCAGTAAGTCGGGCTACGAGCAGTACTTC. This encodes CASSKSGYEQYF.

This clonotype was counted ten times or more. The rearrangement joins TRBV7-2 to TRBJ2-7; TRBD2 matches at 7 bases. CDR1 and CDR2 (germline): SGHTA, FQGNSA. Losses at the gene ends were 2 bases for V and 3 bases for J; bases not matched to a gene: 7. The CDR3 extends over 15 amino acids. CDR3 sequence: CASSLYWGRDYEQYF. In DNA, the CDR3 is TGTGCCAGCAGCTTATATTGGGGGAGGGACTACGAGCAGTACTTC.

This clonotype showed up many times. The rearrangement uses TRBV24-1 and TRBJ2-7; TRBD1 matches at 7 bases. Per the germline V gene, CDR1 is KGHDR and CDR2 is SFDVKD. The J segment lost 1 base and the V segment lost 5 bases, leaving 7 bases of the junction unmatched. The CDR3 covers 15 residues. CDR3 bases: TGTGCCACCAGTGCAGGCAGGGACAGTTCCTACGAGCAGTACTTC. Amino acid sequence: CATSAGRDSSYEQYF.

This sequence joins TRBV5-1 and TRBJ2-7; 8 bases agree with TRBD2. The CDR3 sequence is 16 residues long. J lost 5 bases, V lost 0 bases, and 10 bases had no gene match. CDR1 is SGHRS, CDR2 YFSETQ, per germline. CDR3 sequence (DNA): TGCGCCAGCAGCTTGGTTGCGGGAGGCCAATATGACGAGCAGTACTTC. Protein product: CASSLVAGGQYDEQYF.

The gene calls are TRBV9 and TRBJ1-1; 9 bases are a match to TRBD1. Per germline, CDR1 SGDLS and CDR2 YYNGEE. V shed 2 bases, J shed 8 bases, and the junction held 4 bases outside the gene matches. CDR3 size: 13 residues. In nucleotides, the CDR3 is TGTGCCAGCAGCGTCGGACAGGGGAGAGAAGCTTTCTTT. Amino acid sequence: CASSVGQGREAFF.

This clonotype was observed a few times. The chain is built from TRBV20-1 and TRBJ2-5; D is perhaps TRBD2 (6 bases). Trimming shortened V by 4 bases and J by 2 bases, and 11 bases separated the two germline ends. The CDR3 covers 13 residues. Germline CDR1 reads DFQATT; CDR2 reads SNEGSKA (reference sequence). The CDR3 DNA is TGCAGTGCTAACGGGAGAGGGCAAGAGACCCAGTACTTC. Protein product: CSANGRGQETQYF.

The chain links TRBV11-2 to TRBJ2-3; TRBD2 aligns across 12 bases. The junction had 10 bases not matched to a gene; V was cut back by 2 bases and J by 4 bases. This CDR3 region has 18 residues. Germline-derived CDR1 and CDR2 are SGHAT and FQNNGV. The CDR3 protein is CASSLSLSASGRADTQYF. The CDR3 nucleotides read TGTGCCAGCAGCTTAAGTTTGAGTGCTAGCGGGAGGGCAGATACGCAGTATTTT.

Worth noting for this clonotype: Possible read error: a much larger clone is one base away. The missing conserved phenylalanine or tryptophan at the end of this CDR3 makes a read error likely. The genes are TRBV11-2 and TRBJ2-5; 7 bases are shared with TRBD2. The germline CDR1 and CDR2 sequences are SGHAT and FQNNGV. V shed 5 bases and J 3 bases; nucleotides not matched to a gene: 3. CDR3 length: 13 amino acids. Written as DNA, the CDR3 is TGTGCCAGCAGCCCGAGCGGGAAAGAGACCCAGTACCTC. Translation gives CASSPSGKETQYL.

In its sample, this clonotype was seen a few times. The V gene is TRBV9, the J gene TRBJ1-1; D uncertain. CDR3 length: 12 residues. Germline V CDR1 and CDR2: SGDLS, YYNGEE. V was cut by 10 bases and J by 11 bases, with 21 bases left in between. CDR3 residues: CASLFSGGVAFF. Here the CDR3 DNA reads TGTGCCTCACTCTTTTCGGGTGGTGTCGCTTTCTTT.

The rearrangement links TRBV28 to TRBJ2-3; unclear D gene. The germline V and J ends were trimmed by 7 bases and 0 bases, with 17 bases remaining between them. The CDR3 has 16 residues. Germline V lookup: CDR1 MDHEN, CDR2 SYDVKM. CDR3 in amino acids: CASILRSASSTDTQYF. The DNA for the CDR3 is TGTGCCAGCATCCTCCGAAGCGCTTCTAGCACAGATACGCAGTATTTT.